The rows below give T cell receptor beta chains drawn from one sample of a study of vaccination and CD4 T cells after COVID-19. Each CDR3 protein is one row after TCRdb ran MiXCR on the PCR reads. Here the sample spans several thousand distinct CDR3 sequences, roughly two thirds being singletons. The antigens these receptors bind are not known. Sequencing was performed on CD4+ T cells from blood, cultured in vitro, taken before SARS-CoV-2 vaccination. The source is a human donor who had recovered from COVID-19. Both conserved end residues are part of each CDR3. D genes are given only for firm matches. Not all rows give a size; the values are once, few, many and, for expanded clones, a class.

cdr3_aa,cdr3_nt,clone_size,j_call,v_call,d_call
CAWRGGWTPRGETQYF,TGTGCCTGGAGGGGGGGTTGGACTCCGAGGGGAGAGACCCAGTACTTC,once,TRBJ2-5,TRBV30,-
CSASGGEETGSRGYTF,TGCAGTGCCAGTGGGGGGGAAGAGACAGGGTCTAGAGGCTACACCTTC,few,TRBJ1-2,TRBV20-1,TRBD1
CSAYNSGTGLDEQYF,TGCAGTGCTTACAATTCCGGGACAGGGCTCGACGAGCAGTACTTC,-,TRBJ2-7,TRBV20-1,TRBD1
CASSLNRGVTEAFF,TGTGCCAGCAGTTTAAACAGGGGAGTCACTGAAGCTTTCTTT,few,TRBJ1-1,TRBV27,TRBD1
CASSREFKETQYF,TGTGCCAGCAGCCGGGAGTTCAAGGAGACCCAGTACTTC,-,TRBJ2-5,TRBV5-5,-
CASSYKVAGSRETQYF,TGTGCCAGCAGTTACAAGGTAGCGGGCTCCAGGGAGACCCAGTACTTC,few,TRBJ2-5,TRBV6-5,TRBD2
CASSHPGQPQHF,TGTGCCAGCAGCCACCCAGGGCAGCCCCAGCATTTT,-,TRBJ1-5,TRBV6-1,-
CSARDRVGGRGDYEQYF,TGCAGTGCTAGAGATCGGGTTGGCGGGCGGGGAGATTACGAGCAGTACTTC,-,TRBJ2-7,TRBV20-1,-
CASSLLRDEQYF,TGTGCCAGCAGCTTGCTTAGGGACGAGCAGTACTTC,-,TRBJ2-7,TRBV5-4,-
CASSPRVPGRQPQHF,TGTGCCAGCAGCCCCCGGGTTCCAGGGCGGCAGCCCCAGCATTTT,-,TRBJ1-5,TRBV6-1,-
CASSQGRVAGVPRSGANVLTF,TGTGCCAGCAGTCAGGGAAGAGTAGCGGGAGTTCCTCGCTCTGGGGCCAACGTCCTGACTTTC,-,TRBJ2-6,TRBV28,TRBD2
CSARSGAGPTYEQYF,TGCAGTGCTAGATCCGGGGCAGGCCCAACTTACGAGCAGTACTTC,-,TRBJ2-7,TRBV20-1,-
CSLTGAAMVGNSPLHF,TGCAGTCTGACAGGGGCCGCAATGGTCGGTAATTCACCCCTCCACTTT,few,TRBJ1-6,TRBV20-1,TRBD1
CSASRGRNTGELFF,TGCAGTGCTAGCAGGGGGCGGAACACCGGGGAGCTGTTTTTT,-,TRBJ2-2,TRBV20-1,TRBD1
CSAPGETYEQYF,TGCAGTGCTCCGGGAGAGACCTACGAGCAGTACTTC,once,TRBJ2-7,TRBV20-1,-
CASSLDLSDTQYF,TGTGCCAGCAGTTTAGACCTCTCGGATACGCAGTATTTT,-,TRBJ2-3,TRBV12-3/TRBV12-4,-
CAISDSGIGYTF,TGTGCCATCAGTGACTCAGGGATTGGCTACACCTTC,few,TRBJ1-2,TRBV10-3,-
CASSLLHSNQPQHF,TGTGCCAGCAGTTTATTGCATAGCAATCAGCCCCAGCATTTT,-,TRBJ1-5,TRBV28,-
CASKGLLGDTQYF,TGTGCCAGCAAGGGACTACTAGGAGATACGCAGTATTTT,-,TRBJ2-3,TRBV6-2/TRBV6-3,TRBD2
CASSLGMNTEAFF,TGTGCCAGCAGTTTGGGGATGAACACTGAAGCTTTCTTT,-,TRBJ1-1,TRBV12-3/TRBV12-4,-
CASKEGTSTGELFF,TGTGCCAGCAAGGAGGGGACGAGCACCGGGGAGCTGTTTTTT,-,TRBJ2-2,TRBV11-3,-
CASRPTHNTGELFF,TGTGCCAGCAGGCCCACCCACAACACCGGGGAGCTGTTTTTT,few,TRBJ2-2,TRBV27,-
CSALLGFGSYEQYF,TGCAGTGCCCTACTCGGATTCGGATCCTACGAGCAGTACTTC,-,TRBJ2-7,TRBV20-1,-